The T cell receptor (beta chain) under discussion was sequenced for a study of PD-1 blockade in mismatch repair-deficient tumors. V was pared by 7 bases and J by 4 bases, with 8 bases of the junction left unmatched. Germline V gene sequence: CDR1 WSHSY, CDR2 SAAADI. This CDR3 has 14 residues. The assay was immunoSEQ multiplex PCR, and TCRdb's table has in-frame clones only and misses some. The repertoire holds some 110,000 clones, with about 74% as singletons. The sequence derives from an adult with mismatch repair-deficient cancer. The material was peripheral blood, obtained about 60 weeks after starting pembrolizumab. This chain links TRBV10-2 with TRBJ2-3, with TRBD2 matching over 7 bases. DNA for the CDR3: TGCGCCAGCAATGTGGGAGGGCCATCAGATACGCAGTATTTT. This translates into CASNVGGPSDTQYF.